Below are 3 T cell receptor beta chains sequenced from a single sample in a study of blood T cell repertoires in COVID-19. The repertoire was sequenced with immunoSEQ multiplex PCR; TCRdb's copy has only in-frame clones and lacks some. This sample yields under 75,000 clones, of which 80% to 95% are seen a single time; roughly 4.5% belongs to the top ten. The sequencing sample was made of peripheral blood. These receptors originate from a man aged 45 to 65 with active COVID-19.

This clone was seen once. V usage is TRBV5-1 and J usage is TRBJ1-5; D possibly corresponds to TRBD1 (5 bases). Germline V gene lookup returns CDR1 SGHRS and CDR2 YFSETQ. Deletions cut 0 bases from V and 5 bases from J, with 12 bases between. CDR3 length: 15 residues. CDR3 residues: CASSLGGRPDQPQHF. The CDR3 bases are TGCGCCAGCAGCTTGGGGGGCCGGCCCGATCAGCCCCAGCATTTT. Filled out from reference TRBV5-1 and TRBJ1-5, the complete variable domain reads KAGVTQTPRYLIKTRGQQVTLSCSPISGHRSVSWYQQTPGQGLQFLFEYFSETQRNKGNFPGRFSGRQFSNSRSEMNVSTLELGDSALYLCASSLGGRPDQPQHFGDGTRLSIL.

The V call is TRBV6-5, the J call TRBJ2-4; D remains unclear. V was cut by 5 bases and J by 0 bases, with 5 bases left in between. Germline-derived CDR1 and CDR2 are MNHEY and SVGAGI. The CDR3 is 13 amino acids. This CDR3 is CASSRVAKNIQYF. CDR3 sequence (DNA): TGTGCCAGCAGTCGGGTAGCCAAAAACATTCAGTACTTC.

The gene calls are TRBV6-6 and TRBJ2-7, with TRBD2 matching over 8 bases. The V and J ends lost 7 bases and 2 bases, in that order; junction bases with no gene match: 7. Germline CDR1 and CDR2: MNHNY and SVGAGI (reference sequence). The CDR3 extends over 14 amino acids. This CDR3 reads CASKGGSGTYEQYF. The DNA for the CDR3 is TGTGCCAGCAAAGGGGGTAGCGGGACCTACGAGCAGTACTTC.